This T cell receptor beta chain is from a study of radiation and T cells in renal cell carcinoma (dated by TCRdb to about 2020). Context from the whole study: In total, 50 to 60 samples underwent TCR beta sequencing: 25 or so tumors plus 27 peripheral blood samples. The final blood draw was performed at 4 weeks after radiation, at the same time as nephrectomy. In the approximately 57 samples combined, several million unique CDR3 nucleotide sequences were found, encoding approximately 2,800,000 unique CDR3 amino acid sequences. General study outcomes and caveats: Because pretreatment tumor biopsies were not available, the study could not determine whether clonotypes were already present within the tumor at baseline. In blood, the top tumor clonotypes increased between baseline and 2 weeks post-radiation and then shrank by 4 weeks, which suggests that tumor-resident clones expanded only transiently. Dynamics of the blood repertoire were not tracked past 4 weeks after treatment. With a single-armed trial design, the study had no way to address how radiation dose or scheduling affects the TCR repertoire.

This specimen's time point label, interpreted: blood 4 weeks post-SBRT, at nephrectomy. The treatment or condition label on this specimen signifies: 15 Gy SBRT to primary tumor, nephrectomy 4 weeks later. Samples were obtained from a clinical trial, in which 15 Gy stereotactic body radiation therapy was delivered to primary renal cell carcinomas and nephrectomy was performed 4 weeks later. To track tumor-enriched clonotypes, serial peripheral blood was sampled from radiation-treated patients at baseline and at 2 weeks and 4 weeks after SBRT. Every patient's renal cell carcinoma showed clear cell pathology. The QIAamp DNA Blood Mini Kit (Qiagen) was used to prepare genomic DNA for TCR sequencing. The analyses included only samples that passed all quality control checks. Spanning cysteine to phenylalanine, the CDR3 consists of 14 amino acids. Only CDR3 DNA remains: 42 bases, in frame from the first base. Germline trimming amounts to 5 bases on V and 4 bases on J, with 7 as the count of junction bases outside the gene matches. CDR1 and CDR2 are drawn from the germline V gene: MNHNS, SASEGT.

This clone has more than one count but fewer than ten. No cognate antigen has been identified for it. No qualities accompany the bases; no much larger clone lies one base away. TCR beta libraries were generated from genomic DNA with the immunoSEQ kit, following the manufacturer's recommendations. For library preparation, a first multiplex PCR was performed with proprietary primers, followed by a second PCR in which unique barcodes were added, and bead cleanups were performed after each round. A kit-provided positive control reaction and a negative control reaction were included in every sample batch. The final libraries underwent checking on an Agilent 4200 TapeStation D1000 ScreenTape, volumetric pooling, and quantification by qPCR. An Illumina NextSeq500 fitted with a MidOutput 150-cycle cartridge performed the sequencing, running 156 Read1 cycles and 15 Index1 cycles with the kit's custom primers. The pooled library was loaded at approximately 1.1 pM with a roughly 20% PhiX control spike-in. Concerning the study's data processing: Vendor-processed data were analyzed in R, with a clonotype defined as all T cells sharing the same CDR3 nucleotide sequence. For clone abundance analyses, frequencies were normalized to the 10,000 most abundant clones in each sample. Public T cell clones, which averaged fewer than five per sample, were excluded before analysis. Tumor-enriched clonotypes and baseline blood-enriched clonotypes were defined as those with an abundance difference of at least 32-fold between compartments. A beta-binomial differential abundance model was used to identify clonotypes that expanded or contracted between blood time points. Tumor-blood repertoire similarity was measured with the Baroni-Urbani and Buser coefficient, and groups were compared using two-tailed Wilcoxon tests in R. The source is immuneACCESS, and TCRdb retained only in-frame sequences with V and J called. Part of the clones is not carried over; for the studies checked, unresolved V genes explain less than half of this, and the remainder is unexplained. V and J calls and clone size follow that table, whereas D and trimming were derived from the DNA. The sample table holds 150,000 to 200,000 clones, of which about nine tenths were seen once. The ten biggest clones cover around 10% of the sample.

The sample in question was blood, obtained from a patient whose treatment included radiotherapy and nephrectomy. This TCR was recovered from a woman aged 45 to 65 with renal cell carcinoma. The chain is encoded by TRBV6-1 joined to TRBJ1-2, with 7 central nucleotides matching TRBD1. The CDR3 corresponds to CASSLQTGTYGYTF. The nucleotide sequence is given as TGTGCCAGCAGTCTTCAGACAGGGACCTATGGCTACACCTTC.